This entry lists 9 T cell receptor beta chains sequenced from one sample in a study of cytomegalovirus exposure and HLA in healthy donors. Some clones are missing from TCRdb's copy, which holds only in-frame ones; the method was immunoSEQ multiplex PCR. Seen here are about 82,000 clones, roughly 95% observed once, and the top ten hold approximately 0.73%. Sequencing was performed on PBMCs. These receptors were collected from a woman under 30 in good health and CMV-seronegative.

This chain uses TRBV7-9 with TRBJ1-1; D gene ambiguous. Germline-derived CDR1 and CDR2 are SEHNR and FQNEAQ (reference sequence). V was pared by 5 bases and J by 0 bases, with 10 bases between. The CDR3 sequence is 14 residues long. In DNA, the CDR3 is TGTGCCAGCAGCCGAGGAGGGATGAACACTGAAGCTTTCTTT. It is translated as CASSRGGMNTEAFF. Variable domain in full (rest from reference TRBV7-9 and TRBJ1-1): DTGVSQNPRHKITKRGQNVTFRCDPISEHNRLYWYRQTLGQGPEFLTYFQNEAQLEKSRLLSDRFSAERPKGSFSTLEIQRTEQGDSAMYLCASSRGGMNTEAFFGQGTRLTVV.

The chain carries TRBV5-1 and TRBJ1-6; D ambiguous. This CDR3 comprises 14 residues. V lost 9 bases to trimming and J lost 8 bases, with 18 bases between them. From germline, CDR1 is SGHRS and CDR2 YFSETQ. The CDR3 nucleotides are TGCGCCACCAGAAGTACCCGGCAGGATTCACCCCTCCACTTT. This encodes CATRSTRQDSPLHF. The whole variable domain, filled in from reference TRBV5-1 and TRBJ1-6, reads KAGVTQTPRYLIKTRGQQVTLSCSPISGHRSVSWYQQTPGQGLQFLFEYFSETQRNKGNFPGRFSGRQFSNSRSEMNVSTLELGDSALYLCATRSTRQDSPLHFGNGTRLTVT.

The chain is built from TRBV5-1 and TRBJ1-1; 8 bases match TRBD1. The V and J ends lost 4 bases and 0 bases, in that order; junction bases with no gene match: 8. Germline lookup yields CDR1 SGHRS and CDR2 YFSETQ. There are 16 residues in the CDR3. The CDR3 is CASSKGGGQVNTEAFF. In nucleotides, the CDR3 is TGCGCCAGCAGCAAAGGGGGGGGACAGGTGAACACTGAAGCTTTCTTT.

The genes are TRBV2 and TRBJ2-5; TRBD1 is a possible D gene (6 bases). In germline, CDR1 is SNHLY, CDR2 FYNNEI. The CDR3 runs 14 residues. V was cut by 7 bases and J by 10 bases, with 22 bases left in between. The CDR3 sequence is CASKGEWLVGDQYF. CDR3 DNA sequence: TGTGCCAGCAAGGGGGAGTGGCTAGTCGGGGACCAGTACTTC. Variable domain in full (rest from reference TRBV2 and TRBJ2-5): EPEVTQTPSHQVTQMGQEVILRCVPISNHLYFYWYRQILGQKVEFLVSFYNNEISEKSEIFDDQFSVERPDGSNFTLKIRSTKLEDSAMYFCASKGEWLVGDQYFGPGTRLLVL.

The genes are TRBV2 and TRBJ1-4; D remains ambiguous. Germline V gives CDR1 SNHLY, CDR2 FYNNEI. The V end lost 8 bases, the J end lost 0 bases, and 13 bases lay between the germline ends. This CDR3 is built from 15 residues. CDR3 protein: CASQKEGATNEKLFF. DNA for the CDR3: TGTGCCAGCCAAAAGGAGGGCGCAACTAATGAAAAACTGTTTTTT.

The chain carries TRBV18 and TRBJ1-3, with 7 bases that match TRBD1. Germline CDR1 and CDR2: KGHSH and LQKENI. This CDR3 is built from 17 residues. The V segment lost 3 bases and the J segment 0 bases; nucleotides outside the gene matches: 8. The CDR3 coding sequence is TGTGCCAGCTCACCGGAGGGACAGTCTCTCTCTGGAAACACCATATATTTT. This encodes CASSPEGQSLSGNTIYF.

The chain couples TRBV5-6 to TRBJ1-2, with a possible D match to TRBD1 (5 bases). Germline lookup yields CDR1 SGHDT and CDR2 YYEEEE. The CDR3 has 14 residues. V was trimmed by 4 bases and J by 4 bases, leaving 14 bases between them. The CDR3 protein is CASSPPAGRYGYTF. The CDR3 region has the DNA TGTGCCAGCAGCCCACCGGCAGGGCGCTATGGCTACACCTTC. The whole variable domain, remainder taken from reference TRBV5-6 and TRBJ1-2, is DAGVTQSPTHLIKTRGQQVTLRCSPKSGHDTVSWYQQALGQGPQFIFQYYEEEERQRGNFPDRFSGHQFPNYSSELNVNALLLGDSALYLCASSPPAGRYGYTFGSGTRLTVV.

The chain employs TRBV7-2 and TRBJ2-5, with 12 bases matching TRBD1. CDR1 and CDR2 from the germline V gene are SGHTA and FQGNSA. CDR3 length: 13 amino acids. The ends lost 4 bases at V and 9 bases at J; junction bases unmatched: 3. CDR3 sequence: CASSSGQGAAQYF. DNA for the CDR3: TGTGCCAGCAGCTCGGGACAGGGGGCGGCCCAGTACTTC.

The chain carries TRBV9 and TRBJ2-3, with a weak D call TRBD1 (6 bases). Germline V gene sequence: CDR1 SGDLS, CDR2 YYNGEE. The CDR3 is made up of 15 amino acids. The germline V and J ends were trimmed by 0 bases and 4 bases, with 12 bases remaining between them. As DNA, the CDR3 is TGTGCCAGCAGCGTAGGGGGGCGGTTGGCAGATACGCAGTATTTT. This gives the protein CASSVGGRLADTQYF.